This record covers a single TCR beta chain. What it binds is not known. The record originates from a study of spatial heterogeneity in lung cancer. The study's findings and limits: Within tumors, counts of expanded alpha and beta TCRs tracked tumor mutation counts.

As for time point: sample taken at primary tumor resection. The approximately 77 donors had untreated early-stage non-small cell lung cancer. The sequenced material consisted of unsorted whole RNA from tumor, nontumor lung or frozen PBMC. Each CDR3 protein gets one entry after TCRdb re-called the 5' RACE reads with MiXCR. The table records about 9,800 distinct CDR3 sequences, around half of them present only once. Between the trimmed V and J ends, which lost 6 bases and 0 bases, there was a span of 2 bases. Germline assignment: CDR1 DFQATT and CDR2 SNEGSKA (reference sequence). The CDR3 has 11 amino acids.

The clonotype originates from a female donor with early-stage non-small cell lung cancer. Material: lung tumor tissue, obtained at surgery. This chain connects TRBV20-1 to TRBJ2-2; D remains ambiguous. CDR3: CSAANTGELFF. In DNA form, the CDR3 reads TGCAGTGCCGCGAACACCGGGGAGCTGTTTTTT.